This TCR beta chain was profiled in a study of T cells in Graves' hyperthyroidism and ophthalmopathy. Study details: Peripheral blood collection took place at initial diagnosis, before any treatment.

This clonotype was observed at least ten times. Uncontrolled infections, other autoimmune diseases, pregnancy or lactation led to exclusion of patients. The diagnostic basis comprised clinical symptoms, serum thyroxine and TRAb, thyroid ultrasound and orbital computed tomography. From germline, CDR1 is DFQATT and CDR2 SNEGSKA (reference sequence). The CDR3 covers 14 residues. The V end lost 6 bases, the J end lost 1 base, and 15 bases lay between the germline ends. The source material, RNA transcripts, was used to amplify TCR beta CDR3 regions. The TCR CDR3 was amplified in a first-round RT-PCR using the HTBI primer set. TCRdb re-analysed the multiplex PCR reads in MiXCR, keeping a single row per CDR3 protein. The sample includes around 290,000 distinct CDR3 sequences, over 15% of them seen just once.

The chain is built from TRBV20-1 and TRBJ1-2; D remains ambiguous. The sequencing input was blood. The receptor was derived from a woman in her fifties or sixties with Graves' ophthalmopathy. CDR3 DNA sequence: TGCAGTGCCTCTCCGGGAAGTAATAACTATGGCTACACCTTC. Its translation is CSASPGSNNYGYTF.